The 28 T cell receptor beta chains below all came from one sample that was sequenced in a study of T cells in tuberculosis. The data were produced by immunoSEQ multiplex PCR, yet TCRdb's version contains in-frame clones alone and is incomplete. The table records 35,000 to 55,000 clones, roughly 95% of them present only once. The sequenced material came from PBMCs. The receptor set was obtained from a donor aged 10-35 years with latent tuberculosis or without tuberculosis infection.

The chain combines TRBV21-1 with TRBJ2-7; the table's D call, TRBD1, has no DNA check behind it. TRBV21-1 is reported as a pseudogene. CDR3 length equals 11 residues. The CDR3 sequence is CASFRRYEQYF. Here the CDR3 DNA reads TGTGCCAGCTTCAGGCGATACGAGCAGTACTTC.

The CDR3, as DNA: TGTGCCAGCAGCGTCGACTCCGGGAGTGAAAAACTGTTTTTT. Protein: CASSVDSGSEKLFF. This chain uses TRBV9 with TRBJ1-4, with D unresolved. This CDR3 has 14 amino acids. V was shortened by 2 bases and J by 7 bases, with 12 bases between the two germline ends. Germline lookup yields CDR1 SGDLS and CDR2 YYNGEE.

The J gene is TRBJ1-1, the V gene TRBV19; a possible D gene is TRBD1 (6 bases). Germline loops: CDR1 LNHDA, CDR2 SQIVND (reference sequence). The CDR3 runs 17 residues. The V and J ends lost 7 bases and 0 bases respectively, with 21 bases between them. The CDR3 DNA sequence: TGTGCCAGTACCCTTATGGGAGGGGGAGGCATGAACACTGAAGCTTTCTTT. This gives the protein CASTLMGGGGMNTEAFF.

The J gene is TRBJ2-7, the V gene TRBV14; 8 nucleotides align to TRBD1. After removal of 1 base from V and 1 base from J, the junction contained 3 bases not matched to a gene. The CDR3 consists of 15 residues. CDR1 is SGHDN and CDR2 is FVKESK in the germline V gene. CDR3 DNA: TGTGCCAGCAGCCAAGCGGGACAGGTATCCTACGAGCAGTACTTC. As protein: CASSQAGQVSYEQYF.

The rearrangement joins TRBV7-2 to TRBJ2-3, with D possibly TRBD2 on 5 matching bases. The V gene's germline CDR1 is SGHTA and CDR2 FQGNSA. Between the trimmed V and J ends, which lost 5 bases and 6 bases, there was a span of 9 bases. This CDR3 has 12 amino acids. The CDR3 DNA follows: TGTGCCAGCAGCCCCGGGGTCGATACGCAGTATTTT. Protein: CASSPGVDTQYF.

V usage is TRBV5-5 and J usage is TRBJ1-5; possible D gene TRBD1, 5 bases. Deletions cut 2 bases from V and 0 bases from J, with 15 bases between. Germline CDR1 reads SGHKS; CDR2 reads YYEKEE (reference sequence). The CDR3 spans 17 residues. The CDR3 region is CASSFKWQGDSNQPQHF. The CDR3, as DNA: TGTGCCAGCAGCTTTAAATGGCAGGGTGATAGCAATCAGCCCCAGCATTTT.

The gene calls are TRBV7-9 and TRBJ2-1, with a weak D call TRBD2 (5 bases). V was cut by 2 bases and J by 6 bases, with 5 bases left in between. The CDR3 consists of 12 residues. Germline V gives CDR1 SEHNR, CDR2 FQNEAQ (reference sequence). CDR3 DNA sequence: TGTGCCAGCAGCTTACGGGGCAATGAGCAGTTCTTC. Encoded protein: CASSLRGNEQFF.

V usage is TRBV7-2 and J usage is TRBJ1-1; no clear D gene. Germline V gives CDR1 SGHTA, CDR2 FQGNSA. The CDR3 extends over 12 amino acids. V was trimmed by 1 base and J by 10 bases, leaving 10 bases between them. In nucleotides, the CDR3 is TGTGCCAGCAGCTTAGATTGGAGGCGAGCTTTCTTT. It encodes CASSLDWRRAFF.

This CDR3 reads CATAGLAGASSTDTQYF. In DNA form, the CDR3 reads TGTGCCACCGCTGGACTAGCGGGGGCCTCTAGCACAGATACGCAGTATTTT. The V call is TRBV10-3, the J call TRBJ2-3, with 13 bases lining up with TRBD2. Germline trimming cut 10 bases from V and 0 bases from J; bases unmatched to any gene: 10. Germline-derived CDR1 and CDR2 are ENHRY and SYGVKD. The CDR3 sequence is 17 residues long.

The rearrangement joins TRBV10-3 to TRBJ1-1, with D possibly TRBD1 on 6 matching bases. Trimming stripped 4 bases from V and 1 base from J, with 10 bases between. Looked up from germline, CDR1 is ENHRY and CDR2 is SYGVKD. The CDR3 consists of 14 residues. CDR3 residues: CAISVTGPNTEAFF. CDR3 DNA sequence: TGTGCCATCAGTGTGACAGGACCGAACACTGAAGCTTTCTTT.

The genes are TRBV6-5 and TRBJ1-6, with D hard to call. CDR3 size: 12 residues. V was clipped by 6 bases and J by 6 bases, with 6 bases between them. Germline CDR1 MNHEY, CDR2 SVGAGI. CDR3 DNA sequence: TGTGCCAGCAGACTCGCTAATTCACCCCTCCACTTT. It codes for CASRLANSPLHF.

The chain uses TRBV19 and TRBJ1-5, with 8 nucleotides matching TRBD1. The CDR3 length is 14 residues. Trimming removed 6 bases from V and 6 bases from J; junction bases left unmatched: 7. Looked up from germline, CDR1 is LNHDA and CDR2 is SQIVND (reference sequence). The CDR3 coding sequence is TGTGCCAGTAGCCCCGACAGGGGTCGTCAGCCCCAGCATTTT. Its protein product is CASSPDRGRQPQHF.

The chain is built from TRBV13 and TRBJ1-1; D possibly corresponds to TRBD1 (5 bases). The CDR3 totals 13 residues. Germline lookup yields CDR1 PRHDT and CDR2 FYEKMQ (reference sequence). Trimming pared 5 bases from V and 5 bases from J, leaving 12 bases between. The CDR3 region has the DNA TGTGCCAGCAGCCCACCGGGGGGGACTGAAGCTTTCTTT. It is translated as CASSPPGGTEAFF.

V usage is TRBV6-5 and J usage is TRBJ2-7, with 7 bases lining up with TRBD1. Germline assignment: CDR1 MNHEY and CDR2 SVGAGI. CDR3 length equals 14 residues. Germline trimming cut 5 bases from V and 3 bases from J; bases unmatched to any gene: 7. CDR3 sequence: CASSPAGTVYEQYF. In DNA form, the CDR3 reads TGTGCCAGCAGTCCTGCCGGGACAGTCTACGAGCAGTACTTC.

The CDR3 sequence: CASKLAGGPVSYEQYF. CDR3 nucleotide sequence: TGTGCCAGCAAGCTAGCGGGAGGGCCGGTCTCCTACGAGCAGTACTTC. The chain is built from TRBV2 and TRBJ2-7; TRBD2 matches at 12 bases. The V and J ends lost 7 bases and 0 bases, in that order; junction bases with no gene match: 7. The CDR3 length is 16 residues. Germline V gene sequence: CDR1 SNHLY, CDR2 FYNNEI.

V and J are TRBV19 and TRBJ2-7; TRBD1 is a possible D gene (5 bases). Germline CDR1 and CDR2: LNHDA and SQIVND (reference sequence). V lost 3 bases and J 2 bases, leaving 14 bases between the germline ends. This CDR3 contains 15 residues. In nucleotides, the CDR3 is TGTGCCAGTAGTATTCAGCACAGGCCGACCTACGAGCAGTACTTC. Translated: CASSIQHRPTYEQYF.

A note on this clone: An end of the junction differs from the germline gene, which may be a read error. This same CDR3 is encoded by further DNA sequences in the sample. V gene TRBV11-2 combines with J gene TRBJ2-7; D gene unclear. The germline V gene encodes CDR1 SGHAT and CDR2 FQNNGV. The CDR3 covers 12 residues. This CDR3 is CASSRAASSAKF. For the CDR3, the DNA is TGTGCCAGCAGCCGCGCCGCAAGCTCTGCGAAGTTC.

V is TRBV7-6 and J is TRBJ2-7; D might be TRBD1 (5 bases). The germline V gene encodes CDR1 SGHVS and CDR2 FNYEAQ. This CDR3 has 15 amino acids. The V gene lost 6 bases and the J gene lost 5 bases, with 20 bases spanning the gap. The DNA of the CDR3 is TGTGCCAGCAGTTATAATCAGGGTACTCGCCACGAGCAGTACTTC. Translating it yields CASSYNQGTRHEQYF.

This chain links TRBV5-1 with TRBJ2-2, with 7 bases that match TRBD1. CDR3 length: 14 residues. CDR1 SGHRS and CDR2 YFSETQ come from the germline V gene. V lost 6 bases to trimming and J lost 2 bases; unmatched junction nucleotides: 4. CDR3 DNA: TGCGCCAGCAAGGGGACAGCCAACACCGGGGAGCTGTTTTTT. The encoded protein is CASKGTANTGELFF.

This chain connects TRBV10-3 to TRBJ1-2; 8 positions match TRBD1. The length of the CDR3 is 12 residues. J lost 10 bases, V lost 4 bases, and 5 bases had no gene match. Per the germline V gene, CDR1 is ENHRY and CDR2 is SYGVKD. The CDR3 here is CAISGGQGAYTF. The CDR3 region has the DNA TGTGCCATCAGTGGTGGGCAGGGGGCCTACACCTTC.

This chain uses TRBV4-1 with TRBJ1-1; D gene uncertain. V was pared by 1 base and J by 10 bases, with 13 bases between. The CDR3 length is 13 residues. Germline assignment: CDR1 MGHRA and CDR2 YSYEKL. The CDR3 coding sequence is TGCGCCAGCAGCCAAGTTGGAGAAGTGGGAGCTTTCTTT. Its translation is CASSQVGEVGAFF.

The gene calls are TRBV19 and TRBJ2-1, with 8 bases fitting TRBD1. CDR1 is LNHDA and CDR2 is SQIVND in the germline V gene (reference sequence). The CDR3 runs to 15 residues. V lost 6 bases and J lost 1; bases outside the gene matches: 5. DNA of the CDR3: TGTGCCAGTAGCATCACAGGGGGATCCTACAATGAGCAGTTCTTC. This encodes CASSITGGSYNEQFF. The whole variable domain, remainder taken from reference TRBV19 and TRBJ2-1, is DGGITQSPKYLFRKEGQNVTLSCEQNLNHDAMYWYRQDPGQGLRLIYYSQIVNDFQKGDIAEGYSVSREKKESFPLTVTSAQKNPTAFYLCASSITGGSYNEQFFGPGTRLTVL.

V usage is TRBV7-3 and J usage is TRBJ2-1; TRBD2 agrees at 13 bases. From germline, CDR1 is SGHTA and CDR2 FQGTGA. This CDR3 is 15 amino acids long. The V and J ends lost 4 bases and 8 bases, in that order; junction bases with no gene match: 5. The CDR3 reads CASSSGTSGVDEQFF. The CDR3 DNA reads as TGTGCCAGCAGCTCCGGGACTAGCGGGGTAGATGAGCAGTTCTTC.

This clone has only one observation. V and J are TRBV6-5 and TRBJ2-7; 7 bases are shared with TRBD1. The germline V gene has CDR1 MNHEY and CDR2 SVGAGI. V was clipped by 2 bases and J by 1 base; unmatched bases: 5. The CDR3 loop spans 15 amino acids. The CDR3 DNA follows: TGTGCCAGCAGTTACGCCGGGACAGCATCCTACGAGCAGTACTTC. Protein sequence: CASSYAGTASYEQYF.

This chain links TRBV2 with TRBJ2-7; TRBD1 agrees at 11 bases. The CDR3 consists of 17 residues. Germline assignment: CDR1 SNHLY and CDR2 FYNNEI. The junction had 16 bases not matched to a gene; V was cut back by 9 bases and J by 3 bases. The CDR3 DNA follows: TGTGCCAGTGCGGGGACAGGGGGAGAGACTATGAACTACGAGCAGTACTTC. Protein sequence: CASAGTGGETMNYEQYF.

V usage is TRBV7-2 and J usage is TRBJ2-7; D is perhaps TRBD1 (6 bases). Germline V lookup: CDR1 SGHTA, CDR2 FQGNSA. The CDR3 totals 15 residues. V shed 4 bases and J shed 2 bases, with 15 bases lying between them. CDR3 bases: TGTGCCAGCAGCTCCGGTAGGGACAACCCCTACGAGCAGTACTTC. Amino acid sequence: CASSSGRDNPYEQYF.

This chain uses TRBV7-2 with TRBJ2-7, with 8 bases fitting TRBD2. Trimming at V came to 1 base and at J to 2 bases, leaving 1 base not matched to a gene. CDR1 and CDR2 (germline): SGHTA, FQGNSA. This CDR3 contains 14 residues. Here the CDR3 DNA reads TGTGCCAGCAGCTTAGGAGCGGGAGCCTACGAGCAGTACTTC. Protein sequence: CASSLGAGAYEQYF.

This sequence joins TRBV5-4 and TRBJ2-1; D is unclear. This CDR3 region has 15 residues. The germline CDR1 and CDR2 sequences are SGHNT and YYREEE (reference sequence). V dropped 2 bases and J dropped 0 bases, with 9 bases sitting between them. The CDR3 spells CASSLEASSYNEQFF. The CDR3 DNA sequence: TGTGCCAGCAGCTTAGAAGCGAGCTCCTACAATGAGCAGTTCTTC.